This TCR beta chain was identified in a study of CD4 T cells in relation to SARS-CoV-2 and coronaviruses. The unexposed donors gave CD4+ T cells in about 2011-2018, prior to COVID-19. Uncultured naive and memory CD4+ T cells supplied DNA for deep TCR-beta sequencing. Libraries were prepared by immunoSEQ multiplex PCR; TCRdb keeps only in-frame clonotypes and omits some of them. The sample records about 59,000 clones, roughly 89% being singletons. This CDR3 is 13 amino acids long. V gave up 1 base and J gave up 5 bases, with 9 bases separating them. In germline, CDR1 is SGHRS, CDR2 YFSETQ. The sequenced sample was memory CD4+ T cells from PBMCs. The V call is TRBV5-1, the J call TRBJ1-1, with D unresolved. This clonotype originated in a human donor in good health. CDR3 residues: CASSLLERTEAFF. The CDR3 DNA is TGCGCCAGCAGCTTGCTGGAAAGGACTGAAGCTTTCTTT.